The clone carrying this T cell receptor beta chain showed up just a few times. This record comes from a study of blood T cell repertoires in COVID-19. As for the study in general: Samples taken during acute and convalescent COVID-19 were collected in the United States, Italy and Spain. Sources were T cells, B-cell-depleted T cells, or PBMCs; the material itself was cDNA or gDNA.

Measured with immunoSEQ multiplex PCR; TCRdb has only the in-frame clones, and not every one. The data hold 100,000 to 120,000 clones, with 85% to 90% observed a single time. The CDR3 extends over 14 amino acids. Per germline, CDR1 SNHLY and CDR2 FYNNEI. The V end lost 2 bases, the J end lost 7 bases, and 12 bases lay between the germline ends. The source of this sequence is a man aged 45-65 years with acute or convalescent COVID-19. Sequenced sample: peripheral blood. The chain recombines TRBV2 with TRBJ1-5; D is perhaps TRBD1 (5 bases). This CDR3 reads CASSEMRGNQPQHF. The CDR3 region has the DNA TGTGCCAGCAGTGAAATGCGGGGGAACCAGCCCCAGCATTTT.